The 4 T cell receptor beta chains given below trace back to one sample, sequenced in a study of CXCR3-negative and CXCR3-positive naive CD8 T cells. Researchers prepared the TRB cDNA libraries using 5' RACE with UMI labels. Reanalyzing the 5' RACE reads, TCRdb keeps one entry per CDR3 protein, without DNA. This table lists tens of thousands of distinct CDR3 sequences. The sequenced sample consisted of naive CXCR3- CD8+ T cells from blood. Subset specified: CD45RO-CCR7+CD27+CD95- naive CD8+ T cells lacking CXCR3 (TNR3-). Receptors were obtained from a human donor in good health. Some clones in this sample may be carry-over from other donors' samples.

J is TRBJ2-7 and V is TRBV14; TCRdb's D call, TRBD2, is unchecked because there is no DNA. This CDR3 region has 15 residues. Germline CDR1 SGHDN, CDR2 FVKESK. The CDR3 here is CASSEGLGEHYEQYF.

The rearrangement joins TRBV19 to TRBJ2-2. Germline V gene sequence: CDR1 LNHDA, CDR2 SQIVND (reference sequence). This CDR3 comprises 13 residues. This chain's CDR3 is CASSTKGNGELFF.

The V gene is TRBV7-9, the J gene TRBJ2-1; TCRdb's D call, TRBD1, is unchecked because there is no DNA. Per the germline V gene, CDR1 is SEHNR and CDR2 is FQNEAQ (reference sequence). The CDR3 extends over 15 amino acids. This chain's CDR3 is CASSQEGAAYNEQFF.

V is TRBV29-1 and J is TRBJ2-1; TCRdb designates TRBD1, a call that cannot be tested without DNA. Germline V gives CDR1 SQVTM, CDR2 ANQGSEA. CDR3 length: 17 amino acids. The CDR3 loop reads CSVEGSLGEEPSNEQFF.